This TCR beta chain was identified during a study of cytomegalovirus exposure and HLA in healthy donors. Study in general: Sequencing of some 190 million T cells in an earlier analysis found approximately 120 million unique TCR beta sequences. Study findings and constraints: Excluded: some indistinguishable V segments such as TRBV6-2 and TRBV6-3. Segments of the TCR beta V type were, in most cases, productive about 87% or about 30% of the time in an earlier analysis.

This CDR3 has 16 residues. Germline CDR1 SGHTA, CDR2 FQGTGA. The V and J ends lost 0 bases and 0 bases, in that order; junction bases with no gene match: 5. With respect to this clone: Its antigen is still unknown.

Researchers ran the PCR with 60 Vbeta and 13 Jbeta primers. The table came from immunoSEQ multiplex PCR; TCRdb's copy has only in-frame clones and leaves some out. Of about 130,000 clones listed, approximately 80% were seen once; the top ten hold approximately 2%. The sequencing sample was made of PBMCs. This TCR was sampled from a man aged 45-60 years in good health and CMV-seronegative. The genes are TRBV7-3 and TRBJ2-7; TRBD2 aligns across 7 bases. The chain's CDR3 is CASSLTSAGNSYEQYF. CDR3 DNA: TGTGCCAGCAGCTTAACCTCAGCGGGGAACTCCTACGAGCAGTACTTC.